The 2 T cell receptor beta chains listed next were all sequenced from one sample in a study of blood T cell repertoires in COVID-19. Repertoires were generated with immunoSEQ multiplex PCR, while TCRdb's copy carries only in-frame clones and drops some. The table lists about 250,000 clones, around four fifths of them singletons. Specimen: peripheral blood. The source is a middle-aged man with active or convalescent COVID-19.

This sequence joins TRBV18 and TRBJ2-3; 9 bases align to TRBD1. J lost 3 bases, V lost 0 bases, and 10 bases had no gene match. The CDR3 contains 18 residues. The germline gives CDR1 KGHSH, CDR2 LQKENI. The CDR3 DNA reads TGTGCCAGCTCACCACCCACAGGGACAGGGTCAGAAACAGATACGCAGTATTTT. Protein: CASSPPTGTGSETDTQYF.

The V gene is TRBV6-5, the J gene TRBJ1-1; D unresolved. Trimming removed 0 bases from V and 5 bases from J, with 7 bases in between. CDR1 MNHEY and CDR2 SVGAGI come from the germline V gene. The CDR3 runs 13 residues. As DNA, the CDR3 is TGTGCCAGCAGTTACTCGACTAGGACTGAAGCTTTCTTT. Protein: CASSYSTRTEAFF.